A single TCR beta chain is shown here with its context. Its target is not known. Every PCR reaction included synthetic inline CDR3 controls for all V-J pairings. The method was immunoSEQ multiplex PCR; TCRdb's version includes in-frame clones alone and lacks a portion of them. The sample contains fewer than 40,000 clones, roughly nine tenths of which appear only once. The time point denotes: time of PML onset. T3 refers to blood collected at the onset of PML. Germline CDR1 is ENHRY and CDR2 is SYGVKD. Trimming left V 2 bases short and J 1 base short, with 7 bases between. The length of the CDR3 is 14 residues. The data stem from a study of multiple sclerosis patients with progressive multifocal leukoencephalopathy. The study's findings and limits: Less diverse TRB repertoires were suggested in most PML patients.

The chain has TRBV10-3 and TRBJ2-3; D call uncertain. This clonotype was sampled from a human donor with progressive multifocal leukoencephalopathy. The sequences come from PBMCs, collected from a patient treated with natalizumab. The CDR3 coding sequence is TGTGCCATCAGTGAGCTCCAGGGCACAGATACGCAGTATTTT. The encoded protein is CAISELQGTDTQYF.